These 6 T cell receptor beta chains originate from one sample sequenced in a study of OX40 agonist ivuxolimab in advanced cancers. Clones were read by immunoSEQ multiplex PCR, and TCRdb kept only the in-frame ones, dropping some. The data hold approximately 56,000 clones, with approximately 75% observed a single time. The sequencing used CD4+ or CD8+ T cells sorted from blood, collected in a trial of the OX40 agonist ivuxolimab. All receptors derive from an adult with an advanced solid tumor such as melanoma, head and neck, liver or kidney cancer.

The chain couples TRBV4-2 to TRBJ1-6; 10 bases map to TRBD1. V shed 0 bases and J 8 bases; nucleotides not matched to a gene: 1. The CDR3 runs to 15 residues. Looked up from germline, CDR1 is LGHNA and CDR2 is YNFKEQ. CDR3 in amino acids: CASSQDDRGHSPLHF. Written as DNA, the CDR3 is TGTGCCAGCAGCCAAGATGACAGGGGGCATTCACCCCTCCACTTT.

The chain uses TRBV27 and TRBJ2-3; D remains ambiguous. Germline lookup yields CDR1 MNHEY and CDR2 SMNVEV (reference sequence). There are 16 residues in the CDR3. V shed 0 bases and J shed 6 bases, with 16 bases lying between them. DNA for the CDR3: TGTGCCAGCAGTTTATCGGGCCCACCACGTAGGGATACGCAGTATTTT. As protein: CASSLSGPPRRDTQYF.

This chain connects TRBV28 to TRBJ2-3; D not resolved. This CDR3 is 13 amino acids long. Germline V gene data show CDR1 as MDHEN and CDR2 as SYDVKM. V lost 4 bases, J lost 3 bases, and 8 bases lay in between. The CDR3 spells CASSSPTTDTQYF. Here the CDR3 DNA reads TGTGCCAGCAGTTCTCCCACAACAGATACGCAGTATTTT.

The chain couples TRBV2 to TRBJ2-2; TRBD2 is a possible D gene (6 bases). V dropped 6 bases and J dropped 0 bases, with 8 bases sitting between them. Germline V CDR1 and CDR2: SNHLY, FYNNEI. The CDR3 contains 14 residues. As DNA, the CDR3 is TGTGCCAGCAGGCCGGGGGCGAACACCGGGGAGCTGTTTTTT. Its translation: CASRPGANTGELFF.

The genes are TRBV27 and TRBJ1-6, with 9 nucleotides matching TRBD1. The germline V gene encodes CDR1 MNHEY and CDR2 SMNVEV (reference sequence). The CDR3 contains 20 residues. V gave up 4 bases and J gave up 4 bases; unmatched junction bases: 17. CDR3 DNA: TGTGCCAGCAGTTCGGGGACAGGGCCCCCCCGAGATACTTATAATTCACCCCTCCACTTT. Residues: CASSSGTGPPRDTYNSPLHF.

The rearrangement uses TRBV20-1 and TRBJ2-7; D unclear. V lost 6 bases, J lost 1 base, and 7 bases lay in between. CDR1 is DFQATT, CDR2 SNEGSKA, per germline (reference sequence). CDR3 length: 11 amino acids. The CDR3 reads CSADGSYEQYF. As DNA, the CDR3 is TGCAGTGCCGACGGTTCCTACGAGCAGTACTTC.